Below are 26 T cell receptor beta chains sequenced from a single sample in a study of T-cell memory formation after mild COVID-19 listed by TCRdb under 2021. The library was obtained by 5' RACE. The listed sequencing device is Illumina NovaSeq 6000. TCRdb passed the public sequencing reads through fastp at Q25 and MiXCR, retaining productive beta sequences. Each entry is one CDR3 protein sequence, shown with its most common DNA and genes. The sample table holds 400,000 to 550,000 distinct CDR3 sequences, of which nearly 25% were seen once. Approximately 12% of the sample rests with the top ten. Sequencing used PBMCs or a T cell subset sorted from them (not recorded which). The receptors originated from an adult woman who had mild COVID-19 (a few samples of this study predate the infection). The sample titles of this study are shuffled in the database, so cell type and time point are left out; the donor was told from shared clones.

The V call is TRBV9, the J call TRBJ2-1; no clear D. Per germline, CDR1 SGDLS and CDR2 YYNGEE. The CDR3 covers 11 residues. The germline V and J ends were trimmed by 0 bases and 10 bases, with 5 bases remaining between them. The DNA of the CDR3 is TGTGCCAGCAGCGTAGACGGGGAGCAGTTCTTC. Amino acid sequence: CASSVDGEQFF. The variable domain in full, completed from reference TRBV9 and TRBJ2-1, reads DSGVTQTPKHLITATGQRVTLRCSPRSGDLSVYWYQQSLDQGLQFLIQYYNGEERAKGNILERFSAQQFPDLHSELNLSSLELGDSALYFCASSVDGEQFFGPGTRLTVL.

The chain is built from TRBV5-1 and TRBJ2-1; D remains ambiguous. The CDR3 spans 13 residues. Germline CDR1 reads SGHRS; CDR2 reads YFSETQ. Trimming removed 0 bases from V and 7 bases from J, with 8 bases in between. CDR3 residues: CASSLVKANEQFF. CDR3 DNA sequence: TGCGCCAGCAGCTTGGTAAAGGCGAATGAGCAGTTCTTC.

A few counts support this clonotype. The V and J genes are TRBV24-1 and TRBJ1-2; TRBD1 agrees at 8 bases. V gave up 4 bases and J gave up 3 bases; unmatched junction bases: 3. Germline loops: CDR1 KGHDR, CDR2 SFDVKD. There are 14 residues in the CDR3. The CDR3: CATSEGQVDYGYTF. In DNA, the CDR3 is TGTGCCACCAGTGAGGGACAGGTTGACTATGGCTACACCTTC.

V gene TRBV12-3 or TRBV12-4 combines with J gene TRBJ2-7; tentative D call: TRBD1 (5 bases). With 3 bases removed from V and 2 bases from J, the gap between germline ends came to 17 bases. The CDR3 loop spans 16 amino acids. CDR3 in DNA: TGTGCCAGCAGTTTTGATCTGGGGCCCTCCGCCTACGAGCAGTACTTC. Its protein is CASSFDLGPSAYEQYF.

This clonotype was seen a few times. This chain joins TRBV7-2 and TRBJ2-5; 14 positions agree with TRBD2. The V and J ends lost 1 base and 7 bases, in that order; junction bases with no gene match: 5. This CDR3 is 16 amino acids long. CDR1 and CDR2 (germline): SGHTA, FQGNSA. In DNA form, the CDR3 reads TGTGCCAGCAGCTTAGAGGGACTAGCGGGGGTGGGGACCCAGTACTTC. Its translation is CASSLEGLAGVGTQYF. The complete variable domain, with remaining parts taken from reference TRBV7-2 and TRBJ2-5, reads GAGVSQSPSNKVTEKGKDVELRCDPISGHTALYWYRQSLGQGLEFLIYFQGNSAPDKSGLPSDRFSAERTGGSVSTLTIQRTQQEDSAVYLCASSLEGLAGVGTQYFGPGTRLLVL.

The rearrangement uses TRBV4-1 and TRBJ2-1; 8 bases are a match to TRBD2. Germline-derived CDR1 and CDR2 are MGHRA and YSYEKL. The ends lost 4 bases at V and 7 bases at J; junction bases unmatched: 9. This CDR3 spans 15 amino acids. The CDR3 DNA reads TGCGCCAGCAGCCCCCCCGGGAGGGCCAGTAATGAGCAGTTCTTC. Translating it yields CASSPPGRASNEQFF.

Only a few counts were recorded for this clonotype. The genes are TRBV7-8 and TRBJ2-1; no clear D gene. The CDR3 runs to 13 residues. The germline CDR1 and CDR2 sequences are SGHVS and FQNEAQ. Deletions cut 5 bases from V and 8 bases from J, with 13 bases between. The CDR3 protein is CASSRAHGDEQFF. CDR3 coding DNA: TGTGCCAGCAGCAGGGCCCACGGAGATGAGCAGTTCTTC.

This clonotype was counted a few times. The V and J genes are TRBV5-4 and TRBJ2-1; the match to TRBD2 covers 9 bases. There are 15 residues in the CDR3. Germline-derived CDR1 and CDR2 are SGHNT and YYREEE (reference sequence). Trimming took 0 bases from V and 8 from J; bases not matched to a gene: 6. CDR3 residues: CASSLALAGVDEQFF. DNA for the CDR3: TGTGCCAGCAGCTTGGCCTTAGCGGGAGTAGATGAGCAGTTCTTC.

V gene TRBV12-3 or TRBV12-4 combines with J gene TRBJ2-1; 9 bases agree with TRBD1. CDR3 length equals 19 residues. The ends lost 8 bases at V and 0 bases at J; junction bases unmatched: 17. The CDR3 loop is CASGPPGQGLGSSYNEQFF. The CDR3 DNA reads as TGTGCCAGCGGACCTCCGGGACAGGGATTGGGTAGCTCCTACAATGAGCAGTTCTTC.

Details on this clonotype: Mismatch with germline at one junction end may stem from a read error. The chain has TRBV12-3 or TRBV12-4 and TRBJ2-1; 12 bases align to TRBD2. This CDR3 has 18 residues. CDR3 region: CDSSSPRSASGRDNEQFF. CDR3 DNA: TGTGACAGCAGTTCCCCCCGTTCGGCTAGCGGGAGGGACAATGAGCAGTTCTTC.

This chain uses TRBV7-9 with TRBJ2-1; perhaps TRBD1 as D (6 bases). The CDR3 totals 14 residues. V gave up 7 bases and J gave up 8 bases, with 18 bases separating them. Germline V gene sequence: CDR1 SEHNR, CDR2 FQNEAQ (reference sequence). The CDR3 here is CASILAGVGHEQFF. Here the CDR3 DNA reads TGTGCCAGCATCCTCGCAGGGGTCGGGCATGAGCAGTTCTTC.

This clonotype was seen only a few times. The rearrangement links TRBV5-6 to TRBJ1-2, with 9 nucleotides matching TRBD1. Germline CDR1 and CDR2: SGHDT and YYEEEE. This CDR3 spans 15 amino acids. The ends lost 4 bases at V and 3 bases at J; junction bases unmatched: 7. The CDR3 here is CASSATDRGDYGYTF. CDR3 DNA sequence: TGTGCCAGCAGCGCTACGGACAGGGGAGACTATGGCTACACCTTC.

As to this clonotype: One end of the junction varies from germline; a read error may be responsible. This chain joins TRBV5-1 and TRBJ2-7; D remains ambiguous. Germline loops: CDR1 SGHRS, CDR2 YFSETQ. The CDR3 totals 12 residues. The CDR3, as DNA: TGTTCCAGCAGCTTGATCGGCTACGAGCAGTACTTC. It codes for CSSSLIGYEQYF.

There are a few counts of this clonotype. V usage is TRBV5-1 and J usage is TRBJ1-1; 8 positions match TRBD1. This CDR3 region has 16 residues. Losses at the gene ends were 2 bases for V and 6 bases for J; bases not matched to a gene: 12. Germline CDR1 and CDR2: SGHRS and YFSETQ. The CDR3, as DNA: TGCGCCAGCAGCTTTGGGCCCGACAGGGGACGACCTGAAGCTTTCTTT. Amino acid sequence: CASSFGPDRGRPEAFF.

This sequence joins TRBV9 and TRBJ2-7; no reliable D call. V lost 4 bases and J lost 6, with 11 bases in between. CDR3 length equals 12 residues. In germline, CDR1 is SGDLS, CDR2 YYNGEE. CDR3 residues: CASSPRTGEQYF. DNA of the CDR3: TGTGCCAGCAGCCCTAGGACGGGCGAGCAGTACTTC.

This chain uses TRBV29-1 with TRBJ2-7; weak D call: TRBD2 (5 bases). V was trimmed by 6 bases and J by 7 bases, leaving 19 bases between them. The CDR3 runs to 13 residues. The germline CDR1 and CDR2 sequences are SQVTM and ANQGSEA. CDR3 residues: CSVQEGRPGEQYF. CDR3 coding DNA: TGCAGCGTCCAAGAGGGCAGGCCTGGAGAGCAGTACTTC.

There are a few counts of this clonotype. The chain uses TRBV27 and TRBJ1-6; D remains unclear. CDR1 and CDR2 from the germline V gene are MNHEY and SMNVEV (reference sequence). V dropped 3 bases and J dropped 4 bases, with 13 bases sitting between them. The CDR3 totals 16 residues. CDR3 in amino acids: CASSLSLLSYNSPLHF. The CDR3 nucleotides read TGTGCCAGCAGTTTGTCTCTGCTCAGTTATAATTCACCCCTCCACTTT.

This clonotype has a handful of counts. The chain joins TRBV24-1 to TRBJ2-2, with D uncertain. Germline V lookup: CDR1 KGHDR, CDR2 SFDVKD. The CDR3 runs 13 residues. V lost 8 bases and J 3 bases, leaving 9 bases between the germline ends. CDR3 in amino acids: CATKLADTGELFF. The CDR3 nucleotides are TGTGCCACCAAATTGGCCGACACCGGGGAGCTGTTTTTT.

V is TRBV6-2 or TRBV6-3 and J is TRBJ2-1; a possible D gene is TRBD2 (7 bases). The germline gives CDR1 MNHEY, CDR2 SVGEGT. Trimming pared 7 bases from V and 7 bases from J, leaving 17 bases between. This CDR3 has 14 amino acids. DNA of the CDR3: TGTGCCAGCACCTACCTGGGGGGGCGTAATGAGCAGTTCTTC. It encodes CASTYLGGRNEQFF.

The chain uses TRBV6-2 or TRBV6-3 and TRBJ2-7, with D possibly matching TRBD1 (5 bases). Trimming pared 5 bases from V and 5 bases from J, leaving 13 bases between. CDR3 length equals 13 residues. Germline CDR1 reads MNHEY; CDR2 reads SVGEGT. CDR3 nucleotide sequence: TGTGCCAGCAGTCCGCAGGGCACCCACGAGCAGTACTTC. Translation gives CASSPQGTHEQYF.

This clonotype is medium-sized by share. Written as DNA, the CDR3 is TGCGCCAGCAGCTTTAGGCAGGCCACAGATACGCAGTATTTT. Residues: CASSFRQATDTQYF. This chain links TRBV5-1 with TRBJ2-3; D ambiguous. The germline V and J ends were trimmed by 2 bases and 2 bases, with 9 bases remaining between them. CDR1 is SGHRS, CDR2 YFSETQ, per germline. CDR3 size: 14 residues. Full variable domain (outside the CDR3, taken from reference TRBV5-1 and TRBJ2-3): KAGVTQTPRYLIKTRGQQVTLSCSPISGHRSVSWYQQTPGQGLQFLFEYFSETQRNKGNFPGRFSGRQFSNSRSEMNVSTLELGDSALYLCASSFRQATDTQYFGPGTRLTVL.

The J gene is TRBJ2-3, the V gene TRBV6-5; D possibly corresponds to TRBD2 (6 bases). This CDR3 has 14 residues. V shed 6 bases and J shed 7 bases, with 17 bases lying between them. The germline gives CDR1 MNHEY, CDR2 SVGAGI. CDR3 sequence (DNA): TGTGCCAGCAGCCCCAACCCGGGGGACCATACGCAGTATTTT. Translated: CASSPNPGDHTQYF.

Points on this clonotype: Its ends do not fully match the called genes, so a read error is possible. The chain couples TRBV12-3 or TRBV12-4 to TRBJ2-7; a possible D gene is TRBD1 (5 bases). The CDR3 sequence is 14 residues long. CDR3 sequence: CASRLGVGSHEQYF. The CDR3 DNA reads TGTGCCAGCAGATTAGGGGTAGGGTCCCACGAGCAGTACTTC.

This clonotype was counted ten times or more. V usage is TRBV7-9 and J usage is TRBJ2-7; D might be TRBD1 (5 bases). Trimming removed 4 bases at V and 3 bases at J, with 10 bases between. The germline CDR1 and CDR2 sequences are SEHNR and FQNEAQ (reference sequence). The CDR3 contains 13 residues. The CDR3 bases are TGTGCCAGCAGCTCCGTTGGACACTACGAGCAGTACTTC. Translated, it gives CASSSVGHYEQYF. The full variable domain, rest sourced from reference TRBV7-9 and TRBJ2-7, is DTGVSQNPRHKITKRGQNVTFRCDPISEHNRLYWYRQTLGQGPEFLTYFQNEAQLEKSRLLSDRFSAERPKGSFSTLEIQRTEQGDSAMYLCASSSVGHYEQYFGPGTRLTVT.

The CDR3 region has the DNA TGCAGTGCCCCGGGACTAGCGGAGCACACCGGGGAGCTGTTTTTT. Protein: CSAPGLAEHTGELFF. V and J are TRBV20-1 and TRBJ2-2, with TRBD2 identical over 11 bases. Germline V gene data show CDR1 as DFQATT and CDR2 as SNEGSKA (reference sequence). The CDR3 contains 15 residues. Trimming took 6 bases from V and 3 from J; bases not matched to a gene: 6.

This clonotype has more than one count but fewer than ten. The CDR3 nucleotides are TGTGCCAGCAGTTTAATGGGACTAGCGGGAGTGCTATGGGGCACCGGGGAGCTGTTTTTT. It codes for CASSLMGLAGVLWGTGELFF. The rearrangement links TRBV12-3 or TRBV12-4 to TRBJ2-2; 14 bases are a match to TRBD2. V lost 2 bases to trimming and J lost 4 bases; unmatched junction nucleotides: 12. The CDR3 consists of 20 residues.